This is a list of T cell receptor beta chains from one sample in a study of blood T cell repertoires in COVID-19. Assay: immunoSEQ multiplex PCR; the TCRdb copy retains only in-frame clones and omits some. The data hold fewer than 450,000 clones, with approximately 89% observed a single time. Sequencing used peripheral blood. These receptors were collected from a woman aged 18-29 years who had recovered from COVID-19. Each CDR3 is given with its conserved first and last residue. A D gene is named only where the DNA matches it firmly. Clone size appears in some rows only: once, few, many, or a class for an expanded clone.

size	length	D	J	V	CDR3	DNA
NA	17	TRBD2	TRBJ2-5	TRBV11-3	CASSLSVMLAGQETQYF	TGTGCCAGCAGCTTAAGTGTGATGCTAGCGGGACAGGAGACCCAGTACTTC
NA	14	TRBD1	TRBJ2-1	TRBV11-2	CASSRQGVYNEQFF	TGTGCCAGCAGCCGACAGGGAGTTTACAATGAGCAGTTCTTC
NA	13	NA	TRBJ1-3	TRBV29-1	CSVEAGFGNTIYF	TGCAGCGTTGAAGCAGGGTTTGGAAACACCATATATTTT
NA	16	NA	TRBJ2-4	TRBV3-1/TRBV3-2	CASSQTDNWPKNIQYF	TGTGCCAGCAGCCAAACGGACAACTGGCCCAAAAACATTCAGTACTTC
NA	15	TRBD1	TRBJ1-2	TRBV5-1	CASSPGTGPNYGYTF	TGCGCCAGCAGCCCGGGGACAGGGCCTAACTATGGCTACACCTTC
NA	14	NA	TRBJ1-2	TRBV30	CAWSVPGRVHGYTF	TGTGCCTGGAGTGTTCCTGGCAGGGTCCATGGCTACACCTTC
NA	16	NA	TRBJ2-1	TRBV27	CASSSGLTSSYNEQFF	TGTGCCAGCAGTTCCGGACTAACAAGCTCCTACAATGAGCAGTTCTTC
NA	16	TRBD1	TRBJ1-4	TRBV3-1/TRBV3-2	CASSDRGNVISEKLFF	TGTGCCAGCTCTGACAGGGGGAATGTTATAAGTGAAAAACTGTTTTTT
NA	14	TRBD1	TRBJ1-5	TRBV20-1	CSANDGTANQPQHF	TGCAGTGCTAATGATGGGACAGCAAATCAGCCCCAGCATTTT
NA	15	NA	TRBJ1-2	TRBV7-9	CASSLQGQANYGYTF	TGTGCCAGCAGCTTACAGGGGCAAGCCAACTATGGCTACACCTTC
NA	13	NA	TRBJ1-2	TRBV12-3/TRBV12-4	CASSLSERGGYTF	TGTGCCAGCAGTTTGTCCGAGCGAGGAGGCTACACCTTC
NA	13	NA	TRBJ2-1	TRBV2	CASSFGLYNEQFF	TGTGCCAGCAGTTTCGGACTGTACAATGAGCAGTTCTTC
NA	15	TRBD2	TRBJ2-1	TRBV5-4	CASSSRAGAYNEQFF	TGTGCCAGCAGCTCTAGGGCGGGAGCCTACAATGAGCAGTTCTTC
NA	14	TRBD1	TRBJ2-3	TRBV5-1	CASSDWDSPNTQYF	TGCGCCAGCAGCGACTGGGACAGCCCCAATACGCAGTATTTT
NA	16	TRBD2	TRBJ2-1	TRBV10-1	CASSDLAESSYNEQFF	TGCGCCAGCAGTGATCTAGCGGAGAGCTCCTACAATGAGCAGTTCTTC
NA	14	TRBD1	TRBJ1-4	TRBV5-1	CASSPQGVGEKLFF	TGCGCCAGCAGCCCCCAGGGGGTAGGAGAAAAACTGTTTTTT
NA	14	NA	TRBJ1-2	TRBV27	CASSLGHYNYGYTF	TGTGCCAGCAGTTTAGGACACTACAACTATGGCTACACCTTC
NA	15	TRBD1	TRBJ1-1	TRBV28	CASSSYRGARTEAFF	TGTGCCAGCAGTTCCTACAGGGGGGCACGGACTGAAGCTTTCTTT
NA	12	TRBD2	TRBJ2-3	TRBV3-1/TRBV3-2	CASSQRAGDLHF	TGTGCCAGCAGCCAGAGAGCGGGAGACCTACATTTT
once	13	NA	TRBJ1-5	TRBV19	CASQGIVNQPQHF	TGTGCCAGCCAGGGTATCGTCAATCAGCCCCAGCATTTT
NA	20	NA	TRBJ1-1	TRBV7-2	CASSLAPYNYGEPLNTEAFF	TGTGCCAGCAGCTTAGCTCCGTACAACTACGGGGAACCTTTGAACACTGAAGCTTTCTTT
NA	16	TRBD1	TRBJ1-4	TRBV12-5	CASGLGTGGDNEKLFF	TGTGCTAGTGGTTTGGGGACAGGAGGGGATAATGAAAAACTGTTTTTT
NA	15	NA	TRBJ2-5	TRBV16	CASSGEQGWRETQYF	TGTGCCAGCAGCGGCGAACAGGGCTGGCGAGAGACCCAGTACTTC
NA	16	TRBD2	TRBJ2-1	TRBV7-2	CASSLSGEKGYNEQFF	TGTGCCAGCAGCTTAAGCGGGGAAAAGGGATACAATGAGCAGTTCTTC
few	17	TRBD2	TRBJ2-5	TRBV7-9	CASSSPWRETSGETQYF	TGTGCCAGCAGCTCCCCCTGGCGGGAGACCTCGGGGGAGACCCAGTACTTC
NA	15	NA	TRBJ2-2	TRBV7-9	CASSLDGGSTGELFF	TGTGCCAGCAGCTTAGATGGGGGGAGTACCGGGGAGCTGTTTTTT
few	16	TRBD1	TRBJ1-1	TRBV18	CASSPPEGARYTEAFF	TGTGCCAGCTCACCACCCGAGGGGGCGCGCTACACTGAAGCTTTCTTT
NA	14	TRBD1	TRBJ1-5	TRBV6-2/TRBV6-3	CASSRGQVDQPQHF	TGTGCCAGCAGCCGAGGACAGGTAGATCAGCCCCAGCATTTT
NA	17	NA	TRBJ2-3	TRBV7-2	CASSLGWGREMADTQYF	TGTGCCAGCAGCTTAGGTTGGGGGCGGGAGATGGCAGATACGCAGTATTTT
NA	16	TRBD2	TRBJ2-1	TRBV11-3	CASSLRLAGGYNEQFF	TGTGCCAGCAGCTTACGGCTAGCGGGAGGCTACAATGAGCAGTTCTTC
NA	13	NA	TRBJ1-5	TRBV29-1	CSVALDSNQPQHF	TGCAGCGTTGCCTTGGACAGTAATCAGCCCCAGCATTTT
NA	13	NA	TRBJ1-2	TRBV27	CASSLRAGDGYTF	TGTGCCAGCAGTTTAAGGGCAGGGGATGGCTACACCTTC
NA	15	NA	TRBJ1-2	TRBV24-1	CATSDSSAGSYGYTF	TGTGCCACCAGTGATTCCTCAGCGGGGAGCTATGGCTACACCTTC
NA	15	TRBD2	TRBJ2-2	TRBV7-9	CASSLTAGAAGELFF	TGTGCCAGCAGCTTAACGGCGGGAGCGGCCGGGGAGCTGTTTTTT
NA	15	NA	TRBJ1-1	TRBV19	CASTPVQAGDTEAFF	TGTGCCAGTACCCCTGTGCAGGCAGGGGACACTGAAGCTTTCTTT
NA	16	TRBD1	TRBJ1-1	TRBV6-5	CASSYSQGALGTEAFF	TGTGCCAGCAGTTACTCCCAGGGGGCGCTGGGCACTGAAGCTTTCTTT
NA	13	TRBD2	TRBJ2-1	TRBV7-2	CASSWRGRGEQFF	TGTGCCAGCAGCTGGCGCGGGAGGGGTGAGCAGTTCTTC
NA	14	NA	TRBJ1-6	TRBV25-1	CASSDSSSGSPLHF	TGTGCCAGCAGTGATTCCTCTTCGGGTTCACCCCTCCACTTT
NA	18	TRBD1	TRBJ1-3	TRBV27	CASSLYPPGQGSGNTIYF	TGTGCCAGCAGTTTATACCCACCGGGACAGGGGTCTGGAAACACCATATATTTT
NA	14	NA	TRBJ1-5	TRBV27	CASSSGIRNQPQHF	TGTGCCAGCAGTTCAGGGATTCGCAATCAGCCCCAGCATTTT
NA	14	TRBD2	TRBJ2-5	TRBV5-1	CASSVTSGQETQYF	TGCGCCAGCAGCGTGACTAGCGGCCAAGAGACCCAGTACTTC
NA	15	TRBD2	TRBJ2-1	TRBV7-2	CASSLELAVYNEQFF	TGTGCCAGCAGCTTAGAACTAGCGGTTTACAATGAGCAGTTCTTC
NA	16	TRBD2	TRBJ2-1	TRBV6-1	CASSETVAGDWNEQFF	TGTGCCAGCAGTGAAACTGTAGCGGGAGATTGGAATGAGCAGTTCTTC
NA	14	NA	TRBJ1-4	TRBV5-4	CASSLSMANEKLFF	TGTGCCAGCAGCTTAAGCATGGCTAATGAAAAACTGTTTTTT